What follows are 26 T cell receptor beta chains derived from one specimen sequenced in a study of blood T cell repertoires in COVID-19. Clones were sequenced by immunoSEQ multiplex PCR, and TCRdb holds only the in-frame ones, with some missing. The table includes under 170,000 clones, approximately 88% detected once. Sequencing used peripheral blood. Receptor source: an older man with acute or convalescent COVID-19.

This rearrangement joins TRBV6-5 to TRBJ1-3; 7 bases match TRBD1. Germline trimming cut 6 bases from V and 4 bases from J; bases unmatched to any gene: 9. Germline V gene sequence: CDR1 MNHEY, CDR2 SVGAGI. This CDR3 region has 15 residues. For the CDR3, the DNA is TGTGCCAGCAGATCCTCCGGGACAGAAGGAAACACCATATATTTT. Translating it yields CASRSSGTEGNTIYF.

The J gene is TRBJ2-1, the V gene TRBV2, with TRBD1 matching 9 bases. V shed 7 bases, J shed 7 bases, and the junction held 8 bases outside the gene matches. The CDR3 consists of 14 residues. Germline lookup yields CDR1 SNHLY and CDR2 FYNNEI. In nucleotides, the CDR3 is TGTGCCAGCATGCCGGGACAGGGTCGAAATGAGCAGTTCTTC. Encoded protein: CASMPGQGRNEQFF.

The count of this clone is one. The CDR3 DNA is TGTGCCAGTAGTGTAACAGGGGTCACTGAAGCTTTCTTT. It codes for CASSVTGVTEAFF. This chain joins TRBV19 and TRBJ1-1, with 7 bases fitting TRBD1. The CDR3 runs to 13 residues. Germline V CDR1 and CDR2: LNHDA, SQIVND (reference sequence). The V segment lost 5 bases and the J segment 4 bases; nucleotides outside the gene matches: 4. Full variable domain (rest looked up from reference TRBV19 and TRBJ1-1): DGGITQSPKYLFRKEGQNVTLSCEQNLNHDAMYWYRQDPGQGLRLIYYSQIVNDFQKGDIAEGYSVSREKKESFPLTVTSAQKNPTAFYLCASSVTGVTEAFFGQGTRLTVV.

V is TRBV29-1 and J is TRBJ2-7; D is perhaps TRBD2 (5 bases). Trimming pared 7 bases from V and 3 bases from J, leaving 19 bases between. CDR1 is SQVTM and CDR2 is ANQGSEA in the germline V gene. The CDR3 contains 14 residues. The CDR3 protein is CSAASERRGYEQYF. The CDR3, as DNA: TGCAGCGCCGCTTCCGAAAGACGGGGCTACGAGCAGTACTTC.

This clone was observed a single time. The gene calls are TRBV9 and TRBJ2-1; possible D gene TRBD2, 5 bases. This CDR3 has 16 amino acids. Looked up from germline, CDR1 is SGDLS and CDR2 is YYNGEE. The V end lost 4 bases, the J end lost 3 bases, and 17 bases lay between the germline ends. The CDR3, as DNA: TGTGCCAGCAGCCCCCGAGTTAGCGAAAACTACAATGAGCAGTTCTTC. Translating it yields CASSPRVSENYNEQFF.

There are many counts of this clone. The chain recombines TRBV7-9 with TRBJ1-3; D unresolved. The CDR3 contains 17 residues. Germline V lookup: CDR1 SEHNR, CDR2 FQNEAQ (reference sequence). The ends were cut back, 5 bases at V and 0 bases at J, with 17 bases in the middle. CDR3 nucleotides: TGTGCCAGCAGCCCATTGGGTTGGGCCGACTCTGGAAACACCATATATTTT. Amino acids: CASSPLGWADSGNTIYF. Drawing the rest from reference TRBV7-9 and TRBJ1-3, the complete variable domain is DTGVSQNPRHKITKRGQNVTFRCDPISEHNRLYWYRQTLGQGPEFLTYFQNEAQLEKSRLLSDRFSAERPKGSFSTLEIQRTEQGDSAMYLCASSPLGWADSGNTIYFGEGSWLTVV.

V usage is TRBV30 and J usage is TRBJ2-2, with D possibly matching TRBD1 (5 bases). V dropped 1 base and J dropped 5 bases, with 8 bases sitting between them. The CDR3 totals 13 residues. Germline V CDR1 and CDR2: GTSNPN, SVGIG (reference sequence). The CDR3, as DNA: TGTGCCTGGAGTGCAGGGAATACCGGGGAGCTGTTTTTT. Translating gives CAWSAGNTGELFF.

The V gene is TRBV18, the J gene TRBJ2-3, with a tentative D call TRBD2 (5 bases). Between the trimmed V and J ends, which lost 2 bases and 2 bases, there was a span of 14 bases. Germline V gene lookup returns CDR1 KGHSH and CDR2 LQKENI. The CDR3 consists of 16 residues. CDR3: CASSPTIQRTTDTQYF. The CDR3 nucleotides are TGTGCCAGCTCACCAACAATACAGCGGACCACAGATACGCAGTATTTT. Filled out from reference TRBV18 and TRBJ2-3, the complete variable domain reads NAGVMQNPRHLVRRRGQEARLRCSPMKGHSHVYWYRQLPEEGLKFMVYLQKENIIDESGMPKERFSAEFPKEGPSILRIQQVVRGDSAAYFCASSPTIQRTTDTQYFGPGTRLTVL.

This sequence joins TRBV5-1 and TRBJ1-6; unclear D gene. Germline V gene lookup returns CDR1 SGHRS and CDR2 YFSETQ. Trimming shortened V by 5 bases and J by 10 bases, and 19 bases separated the two germline ends. CDR3 length equals 15 residues. CDR3 sequence reads: CASRPEALRGSPLHF. Written as DNA, the CDR3 is TGCGCCAGCAGGCCGGAGGCCCTGAGAGGGTCACCCCTCCACTTT.

The chain combines TRBV11-2 with TRBJ2-5; no reliable D call. CDR1 and CDR2 (germline): SGHAT, FQNNGV. The V end was cut by 7 bases, the J end by 4 bases, with 16 bases between. The CDR3 has 14 residues. CDR3 bases: TGTGCCAGCACCCCCTTTGGAGTACCAGAGACCCAGTACTTC. Amino acid sequence: CASTPFGVPETQYF.

This clone has more than one count but fewer than ten. The chain links TRBV9 to TRBJ1-4; no reliable D call. Germline CDR1 reads SGDLS; CDR2 reads YYNGEE. The CDR3 runs to 15 residues. The ends were cut back, 6 bases at V and 5 bases at J, with 17 bases in the middle. CDR3 region: CASTETGLKNEKLFF. CDR3 nucleotide sequence: TGTGCCAGCACTGAGACCGGACTAAAAAATGAAAAACTGTTTTTT.

On this clone: Mismatch with germline at one junction end may stem from a read error. The rearrangement joins TRBV7-7 to TRBJ2-1; maybe TRBD1 (6 bases). The CDR3 is 15 residues long. The germline gives CDR1 SSHAT, CDR2 FNYEAQ (reference sequence). The CDR3 reads CASSLAGADLDEQFF. CDR3 bases: TGTGCTAGCAGCTTAGCAGGGGCAGATTTAGATGAGCAGTTCTTC.

The chain couples TRBV27 to TRBJ1-2; D possibly corresponds to TRBD1 (6 bases). This CDR3 comprises 13 residues. Trimming pared 4 bases from V and 3 bases from J, leaving 9 bases between. CDR1 is MNHEY and CDR2 is SMNVEV in the germline V gene (reference sequence). DNA of the CDR3: TGTGCCAGCAGTTCGGACAGTTACTATGGCTACACCTTC. It encodes CASSSDSYYGYTF.

This chain connects TRBV27 to TRBJ1-4, with D unresolved. V gave up 0 bases and J gave up 5 bases, with 7 bases separating them. The CDR3 is made up of 14 amino acids. Germline values: CDR1 MNHEY, CDR2 SMNVEV (reference sequence). For the CDR3, the DNA is TGTGCCAGCAGTTTATCGTTTCCAAATGAAAAACTGTTTTTT. Translation gives CASSLSFPNEKLFF.

The chain couples TRBV6-5 to TRBJ2-7, with 7 positions matching TRBD1. Germline CDR1 and CDR2: MNHEY and SVGAGI. This CDR3 is 14 amino acids long. V was clipped by 5 bases and J by 3 bases; unmatched bases: 7. The CDR3 DNA follows: TGTGCCAGCAGTACCCAGGCAGGGGGCTACGAGCAGTACTTC. This sequence encodes CASSTQAGGYEQYF.

The V call is TRBV6-5, the J call TRBJ2-1; 9 nucleotides align to TRBD1. V lost 6 bases and J lost 5; bases outside the gene matches: 5. CDR1 is MNHEY and CDR2 is SVGAGI in the germline V gene. The CDR3 is made up of 14 amino acids. The CDR3 here is CASRTGDRDNEQFF. The CDR3 coding sequence is TGTGCCAGCAGGACGGGGGACAGGGACAATGAGCAGTTCTTC.

V is TRBV15 and J is TRBJ2-1; D might be TRBD2 (6 bases). The CDR3 sequence is 15 residues long. The V end lost 7 bases, the J end lost 12 bases, and 25 bases lay between the germline ends. Germline V gene data show CDR1 as LNHNV and CDR2 as YYDKDF (reference sequence). CDR3 residues: CATKQWQGGDTGQFF. The CDR3 coding sequence is TGTGCCACCAAACAATGGCAGGGAGGTGATACAGGGCAGTTCTTC.

This clone was picked up one time. The CDR3 coding sequence is TGTGCCAGCTCACCGGGACAGGGTAACGGCGAGCAGTACTTC. It codes for CASSPGQGNGEQYF. The chain is built from TRBV18 and TRBJ2-7; 9 nucleotides agree with TRBD1. The V segment lost 3 bases and the J segment 6 bases; nucleotides outside the gene matches: 6. CDR1 and CDR2 (germline): KGHSH, LQKENI. The CDR3 is 14 amino acids.

The rearrangement joins TRBV18 to TRBJ1-5, with 9 bases aligning to TRBD1. Trimming at V came to 4 bases and at J to 3 bases, leaving 4 bases not matched to a gene. The CDR3 consists of 15 residues. The germline CDR1 and CDR2 sequences are KGHSH and LQKENI. CDR3 in amino acids: CASSQGQGTNQPQHF. CDR3 in DNA: TGTGCCAGCTCACAGGGACAGGGAACCAATCAGCCCCAGCATTTT.

This chain joins TRBV7-2 and TRBJ1-1; the D is unclear. Germline V CDR1 and CDR2: SGHTA, FQGNSA. The germline V and J ends were trimmed by 1 base and 5 bases, with 14 bases remaining between them. The CDR3 consists of 15 residues. CDR3 coding DNA: TGTGCCAGCAGCTTAGAGTTTGGCAGGCGTACTGAAGCTTTCTTT. Translated, it gives CASSLEFGRRTEAFF.

This chain joins TRBV9 and TRBJ2-3, with D tentatively TRBD2 (6 bases). Germline V CDR1 and CDR2: SGDLS, YYNGEE. Between the trimmed V and J ends, which lost 4 bases and 1 base, there was a span of 13 bases. The CDR3 totals 15 residues. The CDR3 is CASSPAGRGTDTQYF. In DNA, the CDR3 is TGTGCCAGCAGCCCAGCGGGCCGGGGCACAGATACGCAGTATTTT.

This chain joins TRBV27 and TRBJ2-7; D gene unclear. Per the germline V gene, CDR1 is MNHEY and CDR2 is SMNVEV (reference sequence). V gave up 8 bases and J gave up 3 bases, with 11 bases separating them. There are 12 residues in the CDR3. In DNA form, the CDR3 reads TGTGCCAGCGCAGGCGAAGGCTACGAGCAGTACTTC. Translating gives CASAGEGYEQYF.

The gene calls are TRBV28 and TRBJ1-2; D gene unclear. This CDR3 has 14 residues. Deletions cut 7 bases from V and 4 bases from J, with 16 bases between. Germline lookup yields CDR1 MDHEN and CDR2 SYDVKM. The CDR3 here is CASTLPQSPYGYTF. The CDR3 DNA sequence: TGTGCCAGCACCCTCCCACAGTCTCCCTATGGCTACACCTTC.

This chain connects TRBV12-3 or TRBV12-4 to TRBJ1-2, with D possibly TRBD1 on 5 matching bases. V lost 7 bases and J 8 bases, leaving 17 bases between the germline ends. This CDR3 spans 13 amino acids. CDR3 sequence: CASKLAGWGGYTF. DNA for the CDR3: TGTGCCAGCAAGTTGGCAGGGTGGGGAGGCTACACCTTC.

This chain uses TRBV18 with TRBJ1-1, with 9 bases matching TRBD1. After removal of 4 bases from V and 3 bases from J, the junction contained 3 bases not matched to a gene. CDR1 is KGHSH, CDR2 LQKENI, per germline. The CDR3 spans 14 residues. For the CDR3, the DNA is TGTGCCAGCTCACGGACAGGGGTCGACACTGAAGCTTTCTTT. As protein: CASSRTGVDTEAFF.

V gene TRBV12-5 combines with J gene TRBJ2-5, with no clear D. From germline, CDR1 is LGHNT and CDR2 FRNRAP. Trimming took off 4 bases at V and 3 bases at J, with 3 bases between the two ends. The CDR3 length is 11 residues. The CDR3 bases are TGTGCTAGTGGTTCCGAAGAGACCCAGTACTTC. It is translated as CASGSEETQYF. The whole variable domain, remainder taken from reference TRBV12-5 and TRBJ2-5, is DARVTQTPRHKVTEMGQEVTMRCQPILGHNTVFWYRQTMMQGLELLAYFRNRAPLDDSGMPKDRFSAEMPDATLATLKIQPSEPRDSAVYFCASGSEETQYFGPGTRLLVL.